The text below deals with one T cell receptor beta chain. The table lists this clone with a few counts. Its antigen remains unidentified. No base-level quality is on record; no much larger clone is a single base apart. The data are from a study of blood T cell repertoires in COVID-19 (dated by TCRdb to the early 2020s). About the full investigation: Samples covering the acute and convalescent phases of COVID-19 were provided by collaborators in the United States, Italy and Spain. Subjects who had been exposed to COVID-19, were actively infected with it, or had recovered from it provided the deeply sampled blood TCRbeta repertoires that made up the dataset. The material from the prospective study consisted of cDNA or gDNA derived from T cells, B-cell-depleted T cells, or PBMCs. Where available, HLA class I and class II types were taken from metadata supplied by the sample provider and were not determined by assay-based typing. The repertoires were made available in a free public database intended to serve as a resource for research on the immune response to SARS-CoV-2. Samples came from the ongoing ImmuneRACE study (first 160 participants) plus 1,254 subjects from 6 global collaborators. A de-identified subject ID, COVID-19 status, age in years and sex were almost always included in the sample metadata.

TCRbeta CDR3 regions were amplified from genomic DNA by means of the immunoSEQ Assay, a bias-controlled multiplex PCR. The authors' pipeline ran thus. Within the assay, amplification of reference gene primers was used to estimate how many nucleated cells each sample contained. Sequence reads were collapsed and filtered to measure the absolute abundance of every unique TCRbeta CDR3 rearrangement. Productive Simpson clonality was computed per sample as the square root of Simpson's diversity index over productive rearrangements. TCRdb provides this immuneACCESS table in a form limited to in-frame rearrangements. Some clones are lacking; in checked studies, under half of them reflect an unresolved V gene, and why the rest are absent is not known. The V and J calls and clone size come from that table; D and trimming were worked out from the DNA. For this sample the table gives approximately 250,000 clones, of which over 75% were detected only once. The ten biggest clones cover approximately 9% of the sample.

General findings and caveats noted by the study authors: The amount of clinical and demographic metadata varied by source and participant and was provided uncurated.

Each collaborating institution followed its own protocols to collect whole blood in K2EDTA tubes. For TCRbeta analysis, collaborator samples were shipped as frozen whole blood, as isolated PBMCs, or as DNA extracted from either sample type. The CDR3 measures 18 amino acids from cysteine to phenylalanine. Only CDR3 DNA is held: 54 bases, read in frame from base 1. The germline V gene (reference sequence) yields LGHDT for CDR1 and YNNKEL for CDR2. From V the trimming removes 4 bases and from J it removes 0 bases, while the gene matches leave 9 bases of the junction unaccounted for. The origin of this receptor is a human donor in a cohort sampled during active COVID-19. Sequencing was performed on peripheral blood. The rearranged chain carries TRBV3-1 (or the pseudogene TRBV3-2) and TRBJ2-7, with TRBD2 matching 13 junction bases. The DNA sequence follows: TGTGCCAGCAGCCCCATTCGGGGACTAGCGGGGATCTCCTACGAGCAGTACTTC. This yields the protein CASSPIRGLAGISYEQYF.